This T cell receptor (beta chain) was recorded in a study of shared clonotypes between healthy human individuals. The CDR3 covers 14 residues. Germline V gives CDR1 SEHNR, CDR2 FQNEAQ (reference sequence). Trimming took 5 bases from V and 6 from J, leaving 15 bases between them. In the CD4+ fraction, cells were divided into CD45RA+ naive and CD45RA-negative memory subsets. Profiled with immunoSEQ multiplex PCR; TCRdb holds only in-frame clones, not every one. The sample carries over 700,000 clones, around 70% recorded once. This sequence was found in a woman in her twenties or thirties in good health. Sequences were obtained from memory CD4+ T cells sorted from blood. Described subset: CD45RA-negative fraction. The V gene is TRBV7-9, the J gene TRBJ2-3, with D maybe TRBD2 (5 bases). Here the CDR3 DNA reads TGTGCCAGCAGCCAGAGTGGGAGTAGGGATACGCAGTATTTT. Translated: CASSQSGSRDTQYF.